Described below is a single T cell receptor beta chain sequence and its context. This entry belongs to a study of technical replicates of blood from a few donors. Produced via immunoSEQ multiplex PCR; TCRdb's table is partial and in-frame only. The sample includes around 69,000 clones, roughly 90% of them seen just once. Germline V gene lookup returns CDR1 SNHLY and CDR2 FYNNEI. V lost 4 bases and J lost 8, with 17 bases in between. The CDR3 consists of 14 residues. Sequencing was performed on PBMCs. The receptor was derived from a human donor in good health. Some clones in this sample may be carry-over from other donors' samples. The rearrangement links TRBV2 to TRBJ1-2, with D hard to call. CDR3 sequence reads: CASSVEAARGGYTF. The CDR3 DNA sequence: TGTGCCAGCAGTGTTGAGGCCGCCCGGGGAGGCTACACCTTC.